This T cell receptor beta chain comes out of a study of control samples from healthy donors and cancer patients. The data were produced by immunoSEQ multiplex PCR, yet TCRdb's version contains in-frame clones alone and is incomplete. The data show 170,000 or so clones, just under 95% seen once. V lost 6 bases to trimming and J lost 1 base; unmatched junction nucleotides: 4. Germline V gene sequence: CDR1 MNHEY, CDR2 SMNVEV (reference sequence). The CDR3 covers 14 residues. The material sequenced was blood. This TCR came from a man younger than 30 in good health. The V and J genes are TRBV27 and TRBJ2-3; 7 nucleotides agree with TRBD2. CDR3: CASRVAGRTDTQYF. The CDR3 bases are TGTGCCAGCAGGGTAGCGGGTCGCACAGATACGCAGTATTTT.